Shown below are 10 T cell receptor beta chains from a single sample sequenced in a study of blood T cell repertoires in COVID-19. Clones were sequenced by immunoSEQ multiplex PCR, and TCRdb holds only the in-frame ones, with some missing. This sample yields around 19,000 clones, of which about four fifths are seen a single time; approximately 13% belongs to the top ten. The sequencing input was peripheral blood. The source is a man aged 35 to 55 with active or convalescent COVID-19.

The chain links TRBV29-1 to TRBJ1-5; the D gene is possibly TRBD1 (6 bases). The germline V gene has CDR1 SQVTM and CDR2 ANQGSEA. This CDR3 region has 13 residues. Trimming cost V 7 bases and J 5 bases, with 15 bases left between them. The CDR3 reads CSARGGRDQPQHF. CDR3 in DNA: TGCAGCGCCCGGGGGGGGCGCGATCAGCCCCAGCATTTT.

The chain has TRBV6-5 and TRBJ2-5, with 12 bases aligning to TRBD2. Trimming took 7 bases from V and 7 from J; bases not matched to a gene: 10. This CDR3 has 15 amino acids. Germline V lookup: CDR1 MNHEY, CDR2 SVGAGI. The CDR3 spells CASTPRELAGGTQYF. The CDR3 bases are TGTGCCAGCACTCCCCGGGAACTAGCGGGAGGGACCCAGTACTTC.

The CDR3 region is CASSLSPSYEQYF. The CDR3 bases are TGCGCCAGCAGCTTGTCCCCCTCTTACGAGCAGTACTTC. The rearrangement joins TRBV5-1 to TRBJ2-7, with D uncertain. V lost 1 base to trimming and J lost 4 bases, with 9 bases between them. The CDR3 extends over 13 amino acids. Germline V gene lookup returns CDR1 SGHRS and CDR2 YFSETQ.

V gene TRBV24-1 combines with J gene TRBJ2-5; perhaps TRBD1 as D (5 bases). The CDR3 is made up of 15 amino acids. Between the trimmed V and J ends, which lost 3 bases and 1 base, there was a span of 11 bases. Germline V gene sequence: CDR1 KGHDR, CDR2 SFDVKD. This CDR3 is CATSDGGAAQETQYF. The CDR3 bases are TGTGCCACCAGTGATGGTGGGGCCGCCCAAGAGACCCAGTACTTC.

This clone was counted once. The chain has TRBV29-1 and TRBJ1-1; 7 bases match TRBD1. CDR3 length: 14 residues. V lost 6 bases, J lost 4 bases, and 11 bases stayed unmatched. CDR1 and CDR2 (germline): SQVTM, ANQGSEA. The CDR3 is CSVQQGLGRTEAFF. The CDR3 bases are TGCAGCGTCCAACAGGGGCTCGGACGCACTGAAGCTTTCTTT.

The chain employs TRBV29-1 and TRBJ2-2; 8 bases agree with TRBD1. This CDR3 contains 14 residues. Losses at the gene ends were 5 bases for V and 7 bases for J; bases not matched to a gene: 9. In germline, CDR1 is SQVTM, CDR2 ANQGSEA. In DNA form, the CDR3 reads TGCAGCGTTTCCCAGGGGGCGTCGAACGGGGAGCTGTTTTTT. Translating gives CSVSQGASNGELFF.

The chain carries TRBV5-1 and TRBJ1-1, with 7 bases aligning to TRBD1. Germline V gene sequence: CDR1 SGHRS, CDR2 YFSETQ. The CDR3 spans 14 residues. The V gene end was trimmed by 1 base and the J gene end by 7 bases; junction bases not matched to a gene: 7. This CDR3 reads CASSLTPGQLEAFF. CDR3 DNA sequence: TGCGCCAGCAGCTTGACTCCGGGACAGCTTGAAGCTTTCTTT.

The chain is built from TRBV7-2 and TRBJ2-7, with D tentatively TRBD2 (6 bases). Germline V gene data show CDR1 as SGHTA and CDR2 as FQGNSA. Trimming stripped 1 base from V and 6 bases from J, with 13 bases between. The CDR3 loop spans 14 amino acids. The CDR3: CASSLGGVSSEQYF. CDR3 nucleotides: TGTGCCAGCAGCTTAGGCGGGGTGTCGAGCGAGCAGTACTTC.

This chain connects TRBV5-6 to TRBJ1-1; D is uncertain. V lost 2 bases and J 0 bases, leaving 5 bases between the germline ends. Germline V lookup: CDR1 SGHDT, CDR2 YYEEEE. The CDR3 covers 13 residues. The CDR3: CASSFNLNTEAFF. CDR3 coding DNA: TGTGCCAGCAGCTTCAATTTGAACACTGAAGCTTTCTTT.

The V and J genes are TRBV28 and TRBJ1-2; D might be TRBD1 (5 bases). This CDR3 is 14 amino acids long. In germline, CDR1 is MDHEN, CDR2 SYDVKM. The V and J ends lost 5 bases and 3 bases respectively, with 13 bases between them. The CDR3 loop reads CASSAGGTDYGYTF. In DNA form, the CDR3 reads TGTGCCAGCAGTGCTGGGGGGACTGACTATGGCTACACCTTC.